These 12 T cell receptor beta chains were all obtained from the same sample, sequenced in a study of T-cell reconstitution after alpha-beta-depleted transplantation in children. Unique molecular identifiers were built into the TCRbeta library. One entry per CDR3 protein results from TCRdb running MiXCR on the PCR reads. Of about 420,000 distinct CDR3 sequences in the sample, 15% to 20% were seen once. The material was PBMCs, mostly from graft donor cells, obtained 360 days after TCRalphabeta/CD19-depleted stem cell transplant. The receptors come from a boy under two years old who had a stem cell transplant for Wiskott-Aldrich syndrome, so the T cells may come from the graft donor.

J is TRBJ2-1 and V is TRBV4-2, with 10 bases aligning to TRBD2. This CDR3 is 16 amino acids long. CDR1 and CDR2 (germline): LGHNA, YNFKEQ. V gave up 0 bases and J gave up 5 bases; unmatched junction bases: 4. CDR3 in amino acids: CASSQEETSGHNEQFF. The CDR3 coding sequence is TGTGCCAGCAGCCAAGAAGAGACTAGCGGGCACAATGAGCAGTTCTTC.

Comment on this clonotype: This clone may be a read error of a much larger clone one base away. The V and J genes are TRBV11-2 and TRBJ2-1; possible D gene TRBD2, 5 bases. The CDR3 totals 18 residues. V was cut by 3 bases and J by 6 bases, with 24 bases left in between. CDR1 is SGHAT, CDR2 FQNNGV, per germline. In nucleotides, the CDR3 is TGTGCCAGCAGCTTCTCGGGTAGCCGGGGAGTTATACCCAATGAGCAGTTCTTC. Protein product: CASSFSGSRGVIPNEQFF.

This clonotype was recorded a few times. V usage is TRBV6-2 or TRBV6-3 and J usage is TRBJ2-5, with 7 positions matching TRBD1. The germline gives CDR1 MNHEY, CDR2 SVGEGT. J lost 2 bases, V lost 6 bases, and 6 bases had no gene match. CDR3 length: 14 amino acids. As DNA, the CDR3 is TGTGCCAGCAGATTTAGGGGGCCTCAAGAGACCCAGTACTTC. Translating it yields CASRFRGPQETQYF.

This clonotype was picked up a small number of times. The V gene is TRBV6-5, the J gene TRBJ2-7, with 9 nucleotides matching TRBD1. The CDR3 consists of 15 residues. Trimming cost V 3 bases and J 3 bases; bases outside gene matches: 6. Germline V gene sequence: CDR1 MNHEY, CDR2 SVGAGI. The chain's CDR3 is CASSYSGTGIYEQYF. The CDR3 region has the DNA TGTGCCAGCAGTTATTCCGGGACAGGGATCTACGAGCAGTACTTC.

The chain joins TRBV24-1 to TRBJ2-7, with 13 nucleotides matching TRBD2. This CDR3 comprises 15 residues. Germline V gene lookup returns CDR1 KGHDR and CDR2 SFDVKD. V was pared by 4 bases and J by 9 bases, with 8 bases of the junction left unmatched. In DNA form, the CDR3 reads TGTGCCACCAGTGACTCGACTAGCGGGAGGATGGTGCAGTACTTC. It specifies CATSDSTSGRMVQYF.

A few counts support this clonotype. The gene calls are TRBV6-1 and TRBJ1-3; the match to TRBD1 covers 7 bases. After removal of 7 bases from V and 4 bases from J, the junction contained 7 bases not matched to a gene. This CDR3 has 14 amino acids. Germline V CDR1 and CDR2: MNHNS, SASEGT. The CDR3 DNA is TGTGCCAGCACCGCGACAGGGAACGGAAACACCATATATTTT. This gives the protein CASTATGNGNTIYF.

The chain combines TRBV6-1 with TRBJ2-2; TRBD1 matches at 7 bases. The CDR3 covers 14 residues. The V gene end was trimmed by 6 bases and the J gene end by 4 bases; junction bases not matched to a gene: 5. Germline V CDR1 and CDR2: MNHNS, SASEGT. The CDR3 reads CASRDEGATGELFF. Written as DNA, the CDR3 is TGTGCCAGCAGGGACGAGGGGGCCACCGGGGAGCTGTTTTTT.

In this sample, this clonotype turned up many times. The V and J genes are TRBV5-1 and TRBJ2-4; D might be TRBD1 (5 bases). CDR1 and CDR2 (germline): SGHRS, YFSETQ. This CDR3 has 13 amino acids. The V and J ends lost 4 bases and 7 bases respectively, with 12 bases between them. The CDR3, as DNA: TGCGCCAGCAGCCCGGACAATCTCAACATTCAGTACTTC. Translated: CASSPDNLNIQYF.

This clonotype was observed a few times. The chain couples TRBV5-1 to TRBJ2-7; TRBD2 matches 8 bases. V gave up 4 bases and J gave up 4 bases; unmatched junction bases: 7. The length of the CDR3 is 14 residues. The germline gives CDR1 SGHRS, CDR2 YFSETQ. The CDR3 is CASSPSAGVYEQYF. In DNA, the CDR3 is TGCGCCAGCAGCCCATCAGCGGGGGTTTACGAGCAGTACTTC.

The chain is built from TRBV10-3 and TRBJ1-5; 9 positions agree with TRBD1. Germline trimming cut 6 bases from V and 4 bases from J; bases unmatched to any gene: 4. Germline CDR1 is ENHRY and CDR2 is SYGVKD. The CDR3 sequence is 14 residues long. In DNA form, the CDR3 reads TGTGCCATCAGGGGGACAGGGAGAAATCAGCCCCAGCATTTT. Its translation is CAIRGTGRNQPQHF.

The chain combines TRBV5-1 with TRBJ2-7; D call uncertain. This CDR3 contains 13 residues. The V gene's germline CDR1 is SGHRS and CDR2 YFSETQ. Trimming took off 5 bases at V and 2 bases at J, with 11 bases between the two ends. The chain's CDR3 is CASSSSIAYEQYF. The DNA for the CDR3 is TGCGCCAGCAGTTCCTCTATAGCCTACGAGCAGTACTTC.

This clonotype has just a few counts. CDR3 amino acids: CASSPGGGDTQYF. CDR3 nucleotides: TGCGCCAGCAGCCCTGGTGGGGGTGATACGCAGTATTTT. The gene calls are TRBV5-1 and TRBJ2-3; TRBD1 or TRBD2 may be the D gene (5 bases each). V dropped 4 bases and J dropped 6 bases, with 12 bases sitting between them. The CDR3 is 13 amino acids. Germline CDR1 is SGHRS and CDR2 is YFSETQ.